This entry is about one TCR beta chain. Its antigen is not yet known. At one end, the junction sequence differs from germline, possibly due to a read error. Moderately to severely active disease, a Clinical Activity Score of at least 3, a NOSPECS grade of at least 4, and a duration under 3 months were present in ophthalmopathy patients. The study excluded patients with uncontrolled infections, other autoimmune diseases, pregnancy or lactation. Clinical symptoms, serum thyroxine and TRAb, thyroid ultrasound, and orbital computed tomography formed the basis for the diagnoses. Ficoll-Paque density gradient centrifugation was used to isolate PBMCs from under 11 ml of fresh peripheral blood. Trizol reagent was used to extract total RNA, and RNA quality was then checked on an Agilent 2100 Bioanalyzer. For CDR1 and CDR2, the germline V gene lists SGHAT and FQNNGV. Its CDR3 holds 18 amino acids, cysteine through phenylalanine. Only the CDR3 region is kept as DNA, spanning 54 bases read in frame from base 1.

Amplification of TCR beta CDR3 regions was carried out from RNA transcripts. The first round of RT-PCR for the TCR CDR3 was performed with the HTBI primer set and the Qiagen OneStep RT-PCR kit. A second multiplex PCR round built the libraries, followed by size selection and purification. Libraries were sequenced paired-end with 100 bp reads on an Illumina HiSeq2000. On the authors' methods: Raw data were processed with SOAPnuke, discarding reads with adapters, uncalled bases, mean Phred below 15, or no exact constant-primer or identifier match. COPE v1.2.5 was used to merge the high-quality paired reads, and each unique nucleotide sequence was defined as a clonotype. MiTCR v1.1 was used to align the clonotypes against IMGT TRBV, TRBD and TRBJ reference segments. The analysis was restricted to V-J combinations with a frequency above 0.0001, which together covered just over 99% of the repertoires. A TCS score was defined as the ratio of F50 (clonal expansion) to E x V (chaos), with BLOSUM62-based TCRdist applied between CDR3 peptides within each V-J. Welch's t-statistics and random forest reduced fewer than 550 V-J features to 10 to 15, which were used in a naive Bayes classifier (R e1071). TCRdb trimmed the raw reads at Q25, called clones with MiXCR and kept productive beta chains. Each CDR3 protein appears once, grouped with its most common genes and DNA. These V and J calls derive from TCRdb rather than the authors' analysis. Here the sample has roughly 650,000 distinct CDR3 sequences; approximately 15% occur a single time. Less than 3.5% of the sample belongs to the ten largest clones.

This entry is derived from a study of T cells in Graves' hyperthyroidism and ophthalmopathy (dated by TCRdb to the late 2010s). Context from the whole study: Peripheral blood samples were taken at initial diagnosis, before any treatment was given. To identify TCR V-J signatures that set the groups apart, the researchers used a discovery cohort of 90 to 100 patients, made up of 40 to 45 with Graves' ophthalmopathy and 57 with stable Graves' hyperthyroidism. The paper describes TCR Vbeta CDR3 sequencing of more than 120 peripheral blood samples, made up of some 42 ophthalmopathy patients, 70 to 75 hyperthyroidism patients and 17 progressor patients. The study also compared thyroid tissue and blood T-cell repertoires from five or six Graves' hyperthyroidism patients. Prospective prediction of ophthalmopathy was tested in an independent validation cohort consisting of 18 hyperthyroidism patients and over 15 patients who later progressed to ophthalmopathy. The approximately 98 discovery patients were randomly divided into training and test sets at a 7:3 ratio. Following sampling, methimazole starting at 30 mg daily was given to hyperthyroidism patients, and high-dose intravenous methylprednisolone was given to ophthalmopathy patients. Beyond this particular receptor, the publication reports: No statistical method was used to set the sample size in advance, and investigators knew the group allocation. Most expanded thyroid clonotypes (frequency above 0.001) were also detected in blood, suggesting blood repertoires may reflect thyroid immune responses. A 13 V-J signature model separated ophthalmopathy from stable hyperthyroidism, with 87.88% sensitivity and roughly 81% specificity in cross-validation and 80%/75% in testing. In validation, the model predicted progression to ophthalmopathy a median of roughly 6.5 months before onset, with 70% to 71% sensitivity and about 75% specificity.

The V gene is TRBV11-2 and the J gene is TRBJ2-1; 14 central bases correspond to TRBD2. Sample: blood. The source is a woman in her thirties or forties with Graves' ophthalmopathy. The DNA reads TGTGCCAGCAGAAGGACCGGCGCGACTAGCGGGGGGGCGAAGCAGCGGGTCTTC. It translates to CASRRTGATSGGAKQRVF.